This paragraph reports one T cell receptor (beta chain). No antigen is known for it. CDR3 length equals 14 residues. Germline assignment: CDR1 SGHDT and CDR2 YYEEEE. Trimming shortened V by 3 bases and J by 3 bases, and 13 bases separated the two germline ends. The record originates from a study of Graves' ophthalmopathy and Graves' hyperthyroidism. Diagnoses were established from clinical symptoms, serum thyroxine, TRAb, thyroid ultrasound and orbital computed tomography. Amplifying from RNA transcripts, the study obtained TCR beta CDR3 regions. HTBI-primed RT-PCR formed the first round, and a multiplex PCR formed the second. MiXCR, applied by TCRdb to the multiplex PCR reads, yields one record per CDR3 protein. The sample records around 1,000,000 distinct CDR3 sequences, 35% to 40% being singletons. Study-wide findings and caveats: With more than 60% sensitivity and about 78% specificity, the model predicted ophthalmopathy progression. The majority of expanded thyroid clonotypes above 0.001 frequency also occurred in blood. Cross-validated, the 13-signature model showed 87.88%/81.08% sensitivity/specificity, and 80%/75% in the test set.

The genes are TRBV5-6 and TRBJ2-7; a weak D match, TRBD1 (6 bases). This sequence was found in an adult man with Graves' hyperthyroidism. The source material was peripheral blood or thyroid tissue (not recorded which). CDR3 nucleotide sequence: TGTGCCAGCAGCTCACCAAGGACAGACTACGAGCAGTACTTC. The encoded protein is CASSSPRTDYEQYF.